This TCR beta chain was found in a study of tumor-infiltrating lymphocytes in primary liver carcinoma. Study at large: Donors had hepatocellular carcinoma or combined HCC and intrahepatic cholangiocarcinoma. Sequencing of the samples generated roughly 3.65 to 8 million productive TCRbeta reads, with similar yields across tissue types. General study results and limits: Tumor region pairs outstripped tumor-adjacent and tumor-blood pairs in overlap.

Co-extraction yielded RNA and DNA from roughly 20-30 mg of unsorted bulk tissue. The cohort consisted of patients whose primary liver carcinoma was surgically resected. The length of the CDR3 is 15 residues. The germline V and J ends were trimmed by 5 bases and 15 bases, with 26 bases remaining between them. Germline V gene data show CDR1 as MDHEN and CDR2 as SYDVKM. A constant-region primer served to make TCR beta cDNA from about 0.45 ug total RNA. Slightly modified ARM-PCR with three nested multiplex PCR rounds yielded TCR beta libraries. The first two PCR rounds, roughly 10 cycles each, used TRBV1-TRBV30 forward primers and a C-beta reverse primer. Using its own MiXCR run on the multiplex PCR reads, TCRdb lists one record per CDR3 protein. The sample lists roughly 36,000 distinct CDR3 sequences; roughly 80% were seen once. Concerning this clonotype: Antigen specificity is unknown.

V usage is TRBV28 and J usage is TRBJ2-1, with D unclear. Sequencing input: tumor-adjacent normal liver tissue. This receptor was obtained from a middle-aged man with primary liver carcinoma and hepatitis B virus infection. The CDR3 region is CASSTSAKPYNELFF. Written as DNA, the CDR3 is TGTGCCAGCAGTACTTCAGCAAAACCTTACAATGAGTTGTTCTTC.